This T cell receptor (beta chain) was found in a study of blood T cell repertoires in COVID-19. Study summary: Acute and convalescent COVID-19 samples came from the United States, Italy and Spain. The cDNA or gDNA used as material had been derived from T cells, B-cell-depleted T cells, or PBMCs.

Study processing details: Reference gene primer amplification in the assay estimated nucleated cell counts. The protocol was immunoSEQ multiplex PCR, while the TCRdb copy is restricted to in-frame clones and leaves out a portion. Clonal size and the V and J genes are those of that table, whereas D and trimming came from the DNA. The sample has about 180,000 clones, about four fifths seen once; the top ten hold about 8.4%. CDR1 and CDR2 from the germline V gene are DFQATT and SNEGSKA (reference sequence). The CDR3 loop spans 15 amino acids. Deletions cut 3 bases from V and 0 bases from J, with 12 bases between.

The sample comprised peripheral blood. The sequence was collected from a woman aged 65 to 85 with acute or convalescent COVID-19. This chain links TRBV20-1 with TRBJ2-1; possible D gene TRBD1, 6 bases. CDR3 bases: TGCAGTGCTAGTCCAGGGACATTCTCCTACAATGAGCAGTTCTTC. It encodes CSASPGTFSYNEQFF.